This T cell receptor beta chain was profiled in a study of T cell repertoires in aging, cancer and after chemotherapy. Study-wide context: The full dataset contained roughly 9 million TCR reads. Regarding the study as a whole: In cancer patients, declining TCR diversity with age involved lost richness and lost evenness.

CDR1 and CDR2 from the germline V gene are SGHAT and FQNNGV. The CDR3 runs to 14 residues. Rearranged V-D-J TRB sequences were amplified with a mixed TRB-A/B primer pool. One entry per CDR3 protein, called by TCRdb with MiXCR from the multiplex PCR reads. The sample holds over 1,500 distinct CDR3 sequences, around 69% seen once. TCR beta rearrangements were amplified from peripheral blood genomic DNA. Worth noting for this clonotype: What it binds is not known. An end of the junction does not agree with germline; a read error may underlie this.

The sequencing sample was made of blood. This clonotype was sampled from a human donor with a solid tumor. V usage is TRBV11-2 and J usage is TRBJ2-7; D gene uncertain. CDR3 residues: CASSLEIPPIRRYF. CDR3 DNA sequence: TGTGCCAGCAGCCTAGAGATTCCTCCAATACGGAGGTACTTC.